This T cell receptor (beta chain) came from a study of human T cells and chemical hapten exposure. Study at large: Patients, largely female, had alopecia areata, totalis or universalis. Per-sample TCR yields varied mainly from small pooled library volume differences.

Library construction involved attaching unique molecular identifiers to individual cDNA molecules, which allowed quantitative, reproducible TCR counting. How the authors handled the data: TCR counts had a median of approximately 87,000 per sample and spanned 23,224 to 690,600. TCRdb redid the calling of the RACE reads with MiXCR, one entry per CDR3 protein. None of the V and J calls come from the authors' own analysis; TCRdb made them. The sample has about 270,000 distinct CDR3 sequences, roughly 7.4% seen once. Documented time point: pre-sensitization, week 0. Indicated treatment: therapeutic diphenylcyclopropenone sensitization with weekly scalp DPC. This clonotype showed up many times. This CDR3 contains 14 residues. Trimming cost V 6 bases and J 4 bases, with 15 bases left between them.

Sequences were derived from whole blood, sampled in connection with sensitization to the hapten diphenylcyclopropenone (DPC). The chain carries TRBV12-3 or TRBV12-4 and TRBJ1-1, with D hard to call. The clonotype comes from a man aged 18 to 29 with alopecia areata. Some clones in this sample may be carry-over from other donors' samples. CDR3 sequence (DNA): TGTGCCAGCAGCACAACAGCGTGGGGCACTGAAGCTTTCTTT. Amino acid sequence: CASSTTAWGTEAFF.